These T cell receptor beta chains were read from a single sample in a study of technical replicates of blood from several donors. The method was immunoSEQ multiplex PCR; TCRdb's version includes in-frame clones alone and lacks a portion of them. The data hold about 84,000 clones, with more than 95% observed a single time. Sequenced input: T cells isolated from PBMCs. The receptor source for this set is a human donor in good health. Both conserved end residues are trimmed from each CDR3.

v_gene	j_gene	CDR3aa
TRBV5-8	TRBJ2-7	ASSFLGRGTYEQY
TRBV10-3	TRBJ2-5	AISEPGTGEETQY
TRBV18	TRBJ1-4	ASSPGRPSEKLF
TRBV6-5	TRBJ2-1	ASVGDSYNEQF
TRBV13	TRBJ1-1	ASSKFGQGNTEAF
TRBV6-1	TRBJ1-5	ASSERGRGSNQPQH
TRBV4-1	TRBJ2-3	ASSKVSSGGQRVDTQY
TRBV28	TRBJ2-5	ASSLSPLAGGEQETQY
TRBV30	TRBJ1-1	AWRTRQGATEAF
TRBV19	TRBJ2-5	ASGTKETQY
TRBV29-1	TRBJ2-2	SVDRGNTGELF
TRBV29-1	TRBJ1-2	SVPPAGDGYT
TRBV7-8	TRBJ2-1	ASSLVGRRAGNNEQF
TRBV6-4	TRBJ2-1	ASSAGTSGGTSSYNEQF
TRBV4-1	TRBJ1-5	ASSPRDRDNQPQH
TRBV7-2	TRBJ1-1	ASSQGDRDGEAF
TRBV13	TRBJ1-5	ASSLGGSNQPQH
TRBV19	TRBJ2-7	ASSMRGQGYEQY
TRBV10-3	TRBJ2-1	AISEGTYNEQF
TRBV7-9	TRBJ2-7	ASRPGGGDAYEQY
TRBV6-1	TRBJ2-7	ASSESWSYEQY
TRBV28	TRBJ1-1	ASSPSTGNTEAF
TRBV6-1	TRBJ2-1	ASSGGLGVQEQF
TRBV6-5	TRBJ2-5	ASSYAGSRQETQY
TRBV2	TRBJ2-1	ASREGLAGWNEQF
TRBV10-1	NA	ASSESRGISSEQY
TRBV28	TRBJ1-4	ASSSRVRLNEKLF
TRBV4-1	TRBJ2-1	ASSQERGQDEQF
TRBV6-1	TRBJ2-7	ASSEYLQGAYEQY
TRBV6-6	TRBJ1-2	ASSPSGQGYDYT
TRBV11-1	TRBJ2-7	ASSLFFGTLYEQY